The 25 T cell receptor beta chains below were found in one sample sequenced in a study of post-analysis software for immune sequencing data. Their antigens remain unidentified. Study observations and caveats: TRBV5-6, TRBV5-1 and TRBV20-1 belonged to a set of roughly five TRBV segments that were more frequent in patients than controls.

Prepared libraries of TCR beta cDNA carried unique molecular identifiers. TCRdb analysed the PCR reads with MiXCR anew, one entry per CDR3 protein. The sample lists about 540,000 distinct CDR3 sequences; approximately 31% were seen once. Specimen: blood. The receptor set was obtained from a girl between 2 and 17 years old with multiple sclerosis.

This chain links TRBV5-5 with TRBJ2-1, with D possibly matching TRBD2 (7 bases). The germline V gene encodes CDR1 SGHKS and CDR2 YYEKEE (reference sequence). The CDR3 has 16 residues. The V gene lost 0 bases and the J gene lost 6 bases, with 16 bases spanning the gap. CDR3 sequence: CASSLGPGGAPNEQFF. The CDR3 bases are TGTGCCAGCAGCTTGGGTCCGGGGGGCGCCCCCAATGAGCAGTTCTTC.

V and J are TRBV13 and TRBJ2-3; D might be TRBD2 (6 bases). The CDR3 loop spans 15 amino acids. V shed 8 bases and J shed 0 bases, with 15 bases lying between them. CDR1 and CDR2 from the germline V gene are PRHDT and FYEKMQ (reference sequence). The CDR3 DNA reads TGTGCCAGCGCTCCACTAGCCCCTAGCACAGATACGCAGTATTTT. Encoded protein: CASAPLAPSTDTQYF.

The V gene is TRBV6-2 or TRBV6-3, the J gene TRBJ1-2; a weak D match, TRBD1 (6 bases). The CDR3 has 13 amino acids. V was cut by 4 bases and J by 6 bases, with 12 bases left in between. Germline CDR1 MNHEY, CDR2 SVGEGT. CDR3 in amino acids: CASSSGQLDGYTF. The CDR3 nucleotides are TGTGCCAGCAGTTCCGGACAGCTCGATGGCTACACCTTC.

This chain connects TRBV7-9 to TRBJ2-7; D is undetermined. The J call may be incorrect, as the DNA end agrees better with TRBJ2-5. This CDR3 is built from 14 residues. The germline CDR1 and CDR2 sequences are SEHNR and FQNEAQ (reference sequence). CDR3 DNA sequence: TGTGCCAGCAGCACCAGAAGGGCCGAGGAGACCCAGTACTTC. This gives the protein CASSTRRAEETQYF.

This rearrangement joins TRBV20-1 to TRBJ2-5; 11 bases map to TRBD2. The CDR3 runs to 14 residues. V shed 8 bases and J 3 bases; nucleotides not matched to a gene: 8. Looked up from germline, CDR1 is DFQATT and CDR2 is SNEGSKA (reference sequence). The CDR3 DNA sequence: TGCAGTTCCCTGGGGACTAGCGGTGAAGAGACCCAGTACTTC. Amino acids: CSSLGTSGEETQYF.

A few counts support this clonotype. The chain recombines TRBV7-2 with TRBJ2-7; 12 bases match TRBD1. CDR3 length: 17 amino acids. J gave up 6 bases and V 5 bases, and 14 bases lay outside the gene matches. CDR1 is SGHTA and CDR2 is FQGNSA in the germline V gene. CDR3 nucleotide sequence: TGTGCCAGCAGCAACGCGCGCGTAGGGACAGGGGGCAGCGAGCAGTACTTC. Protein product: CASSNARVGTGGSEQYF.

The chain is built from TRBV3-1 and TRBJ2-3, with a tentative D call TRBD2 (6 bases). Germline V CDR1 and CDR2: LGHDT, YNNKEL (reference sequence). V was shortened by 0 bases and J by 2 bases, with 12 bases between the two germline ends. The CDR3 covers 16 residues. The CDR3 coding sequence is TGTGCCAGCAGCCAAGATAGGGTAGCGGTCACAGATACGCAGTATTTT. Its translation is CASSQDRVAVTDTQYF.

This chain joins TRBV6-2 or TRBV6-3 and TRBJ2-3, with D uncertain. With 7 bases removed from V and 2 bases from J, the gap between germline ends came to 13 bases. Germline-derived CDR1 and CDR2 are MNHEY and SVGEGT. The CDR3 is made up of 14 amino acids. Here the CDR3 DNA reads TGTGCCAGCATAGGACCACTAATCACAGATACGCAGTATTTT. Its protein is CASIGPLITDTQYF.

The V and J genes are TRBV5-1 and TRBJ2-1; the match to TRBD1 covers 8 bases. The germline V gene has CDR1 SGHRS and CDR2 YFSETQ. Losses at the gene ends were 0 bases for V and 0 bases for J; bases not matched to a gene: 2. The CDR3 spans 16 residues. The CDR3 region is CASSLGQGNSYNEQFF. In DNA, the CDR3 is TGCGCCAGCAGCTTGGGACAGGGGAACTCCTACAATGAGCAGTTCTTC.

This clonotype has a handful of counts. This chain links TRBV20-1 with TRBJ2-1, with TRBD1 matching 7 bases. V dropped 0 bases and J dropped 12; count of bases not matched to a gene: 11. The CDR3 sequence is 14 residues long. Germline-derived CDR1 and CDR2 are DFQATT and SNEGSKA (reference sequence). CDR3 loop: CSARDLLRGQLQFF. For the CDR3, the DNA is TGCAGTGCTAGAGATCTGTTAAGGGGACAGTTGCAGTTCTTC.

This clonotype was detected only a few times. The chain is built from TRBV25-1 and TRBJ2-7; 10 nucleotides agree with TRBD2. V lost 4 bases, J lost 3 bases, and 3 bases stayed unmatched. The CDR3 is 14 residues long. The germline CDR1 and CDR2 sequences are MGHDK and SYGVNS. The CDR3, as DNA: TGTGCCAGCAGTGCTAGCGGGGGACTCTACGAGCAGTACTTC. It is translated as CASSASGGLYEQYF.

This clonotype was observed a handful of times. The chain employs TRBV20-1 and TRBJ1-1; a possible D gene is TRBD1 (6 bases). The V gene lost 5 bases and the J gene lost 0 bases, with 16 bases spanning the gap. Germline values: CDR1 DFQATT, CDR2 SNEGSKA (reference sequence). The CDR3 is 15 amino acids. The chain's CDR3 is CSARQPGGLNTEAFF. CDR3 DNA: TGCAGTGCTCGCCAACCCGGGGGGCTGAACACTGAAGCTTTCTTT.

The V call is TRBV7-2, the J call TRBJ2-5, with D tentatively TRBD1 (5 bases). The J call may be incorrect, as the DNA end agrees better with TRBJ2-7. Germline-derived CDR1 and CDR2 are SGHTA and FQGNSA. The CDR3 has 15 residues. The CDR3 sequence: CASSLLSGQPYEQYF. CDR3 DNA: TGTGCCAGCAGCTTACTTTCAGGGCAGCCCTACGAGCAGTACTTC.

This clonotype was picked up a small number of times. V is TRBV5-6 and J is TRBJ1-1; D uncertain. The CDR3 runs to 15 residues. V dropped 0 bases and J dropped 1 base, with 10 bases sitting between them. In germline, CDR1 is SGHDT, CDR2 YYEEEE. CDR3 sequence: CASSLGHLGNTEAFF. The CDR3 coding sequence is TGTGCCAGCAGCTTGGGGCACCTTGGGAACACTGAAGCTTTCTTT.

The chain links TRBV6-5 to TRBJ2-3, with a tentative D call TRBD1 (5 bases). The CDR3 spans 14 residues. Per the germline V gene, CDR1 is MNHEY and CDR2 is SVGAGI. V lost 6 bases and J 0 bases, leaving 10 bases between the germline ends. The CDR3 DNA reads as TGTGCCAGCAGGGTTGACAGCAGCACAGATACGCAGTATTTT. Residues: CASRVDSSTDTQYF.

The chain carries TRBV5-1 and TRBJ2-5; 8 bases agree with TRBD1. CDR3 length: 15 amino acids. Germline V gives CDR1 SGHRS, CDR2 YFSETQ. With V trimmed by 4 bases and J by 5 bases, 10 bases remained unmatched. The CDR3 loop reads CASSATGGVDETQYF. For the CDR3, the DNA is TGCGCCAGCAGCGCTACAGGGGGAGTAGATGAGACCCAGTACTTC.

The gene calls are TRBV20-1 and TRBJ2-1, with D uncertain. The CDR3 runs to 12 residues. Trimming shortened V by 2 bases and J by 6 bases, and 8 bases separated the two germline ends. Per germline, CDR1 DFQATT and CDR2 SNEGSKA (reference sequence). This CDR3 is CSARKPANEQFF. The CDR3 DNA is TGCAGTGCTAGAAAACCGGCCAATGAGCAGTTCTTC.

V usage is TRBV20-1 and J usage is TRBJ1-2; tentative D call: TRBD1 (5 bases). V lost 1 base and J 8 bases, leaving 20 bases between the germline ends. In germline, CDR1 is DFQATT, CDR2 SNEGSKA (reference sequence). The length of the CDR3 is 15 residues. This CDR3 is CSARAGDLGLRGYTF. In nucleotides, the CDR3 is TGCAGTGCTAGAGCTGGGGACCTAGGTCTAAGAGGCTACACCTTC.

The chain couples TRBV20-1 to TRBJ2-5; 9 bases are shared with TRBD2. CDR3 length: 13 amino acids. V shed 6 bases, J shed 3 bases, and the junction held 5 bases outside the gene matches. Germline lookup yields CDR1 DFQATT and CDR2 SNEGSKA (reference sequence). CDR3 in DNA: TGCAGTGCCCAGACTAGCGGAGAAGAGACCCAGTACTTC. Its protein product is CSAQTSGEETQYF.

The chain joins TRBV5-5 to TRBJ2-6, with no clear D. V lost 4 bases, J lost 1 base, and 12 bases lay in between. There are 16 residues in the CDR3. Germline V gene lookup returns CDR1 SGHKS and CDR2 YYEKEE (reference sequence). In DNA, the CDR3 is TGTGCCAGCAGCCCCCTCGTCTCGTCTGGGGCCAACGTCCTGACTTTC. Translating it yields CASSPLVSSGANVLTF.

In this sample, this clonotype turned up a few times. The V and J genes are TRBV29-1 and TRBJ1-2, with TRBD1 matching 9 bases. The CDR3 runs to 13 residues. The germline gives CDR1 SQVTM, CDR2 ANQGSEA. V shed 6 bases and J 3 bases; nucleotides not matched to a gene: 5. The CDR3 DNA is TGCAGCGTCCGGACAGGGGAGGACTATGGCTACACCTTC. Its translation is CSVRTGEDYGYTF.

There are a few counts of this clonotype. V is TRBV29-1 and J is TRBJ1-5; D gene uncertain. Germline CDR1 and CDR2: SQVTM and ANQGSEA. The ends were cut back, 4 bases at V and 2 bases at J, with 12 bases in the middle. This CDR3 region has 14 residues. This CDR3 reads CSVAHSVGNQPQHF. The DNA for the CDR3 is TGCAGCGTTGCTCACTCAGTCGGCAATCAGCCCCAGCATTTT.

With regard to this clonotype: A read error may explain this, as a much larger clone is one base away. The chain recombines TRBV20-1 with TRBJ2-5; no clear D. CDR1 and CDR2 (germline): DFQATT, SNEGSKA (reference sequence). The V gene lost 8 bases and the J gene lost 0 bases, with 7 bases spanning the gap. CDR3 length: 11 residues. The CDR3 sequence: CSTGNQETQYF. CDR3 coding DNA: TGCAGTACTGGGAACCAAGAGACCCAGTACTTC.

The rearrangement links TRBV7-8 to TRBJ1-6, with 9 bases lining up with TRBD1. The CDR3 totals 15 residues. Germline V gene sequence: CDR1 SGHVS, CDR2 FQNEAQ. V trimming: 7 bases; J trimming: 8 bases; junction bases outside the gene matches: 9. The DNA for the CDR3 is TGTGCCAGCACCGACTGGGACAGGGCAGATTCACCCCTCCACTTT. Encoded protein: CASTDWDRADSPLHF.

This clonotype appeared a few times. The rearrangement uses TRBV20-1 and TRBJ2-3; no definite D call. CDR3 size: 14 residues. V was cut by 0 bases and J by 0 bases, with 7 bases left in between. Germline V gene sequence: CDR1 DFQATT, CDR2 SNEGSKA (reference sequence). The CDR3 protein is CSARDAASTDTQYF. The CDR3 DNA reads TGCAGTGCTAGAGATGCAGCTAGCACAGATACGCAGTATTTT.